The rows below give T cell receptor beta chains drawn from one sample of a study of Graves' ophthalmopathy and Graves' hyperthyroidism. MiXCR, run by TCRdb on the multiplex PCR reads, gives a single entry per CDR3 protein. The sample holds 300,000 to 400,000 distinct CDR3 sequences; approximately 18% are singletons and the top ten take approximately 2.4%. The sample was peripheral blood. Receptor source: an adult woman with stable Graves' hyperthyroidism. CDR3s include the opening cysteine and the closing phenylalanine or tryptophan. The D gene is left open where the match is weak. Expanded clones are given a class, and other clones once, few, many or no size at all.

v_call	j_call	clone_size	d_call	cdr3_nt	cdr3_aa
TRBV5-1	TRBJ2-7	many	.	TGCGCCAGCAGCTTGGTGATCCAGGGCGGAGCCTACGAGCAGTACTTC	CASSLVIQGGAYEQYF
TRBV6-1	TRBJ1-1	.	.	TGTGCCAGCATAGGTCAGGTCCTGATCACTGACGCTTTCTTT	CASIGQVLITDAFF
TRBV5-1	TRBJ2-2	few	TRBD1	TGCGCCAGCAGCTTCGCGGGACAGGGGGCCGGGGAGCTGTTTTTT	CASSFAGQGAGELFF
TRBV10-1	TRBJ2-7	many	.	TGCGCCATCTCACGGCTCTCCTACGAGCAGTACTTC	CAISRLSYEQYF
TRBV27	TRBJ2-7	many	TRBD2	TGTGCCAGCAGGTGCCCCCAGACTAGCGGGAGGGATAGCACCTACGAGCAGTACTTC	CASRCPQTSGRDSTYEQYF
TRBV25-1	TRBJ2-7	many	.	TGTGCCAGCAGTGGGTACCGGGCCCCCTACGAGCAGTACTTC	CASSGYRAPYEQYF
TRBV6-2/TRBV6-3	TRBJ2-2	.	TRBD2	TGTGCCAGCAGCAAATACAGCGGGGCCCCGGAGCTGTTTTTT	CASSKYSGAPELFF
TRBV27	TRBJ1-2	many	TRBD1	TGTGCCAGCAGTCCCCGACAGGGTACATATGGCTACACCTTC	CASSPRQGTYGYTF
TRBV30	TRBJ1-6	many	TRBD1	TGTGCCTGGAGACCGACAGGGGTTTCACCCCTCCACTTT	CAWRPTGVSPLHF
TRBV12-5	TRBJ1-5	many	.	TGTGCTAGTGGTTTGGCGCCCAATCAGCCCCAGCATTTT	CASGLAPNQPQHF
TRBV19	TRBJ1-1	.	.	TGTGCCAGTATGGAGGGACTCGCGAACACTGACGCTTTCTTT	CASMEGLANTDAFF
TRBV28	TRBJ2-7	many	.	TGTGCCAGCAGTACCATCTACGAGCAGTACTTC	CASSTIYEQYF
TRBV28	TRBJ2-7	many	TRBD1	TGTGCCAGCAGTCCACAAGACAGGGCCGGTGAGCAGTACTTC	CASSPQDRAGEQYF
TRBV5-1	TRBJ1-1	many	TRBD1	TGCGCCAGCAGCTTGGGACTTTTAAGCCGGGACAGGGATACTGAAGCTTTCTTT	CASSLGLLSRDRDTEAFF
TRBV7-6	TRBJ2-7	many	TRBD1	TGTGCCAGCAGTTCAGAACCCAGGGGGCGCTCCTACGAGCAGTACTTC	CASSSEPRGRSYEQYF
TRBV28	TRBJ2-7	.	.	TGTGCCAGCCACCCCGGGGTAGCGGTGCACTACGAGCAGTACTTC	CASHPGVAVHYEQYF
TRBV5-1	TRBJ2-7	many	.	TGCGCCAGCAGCTGGGAAACCGGGACAGGCGGGACTAGCAGTGCCTACGAGCAGTACTTC	CASSWETGTGGTSSAYEQYF
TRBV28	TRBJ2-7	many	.	TGTGCCAGCAGTTTTCTGAGCGGGTCCTTCGAGCAGTACTTC	CASSFLSGSFEQYF
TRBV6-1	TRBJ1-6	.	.	TGTGCCAGCAGTGAAGATCCCGCTAATTCACCCCTCCACTTT	CASSEDPANSPLHF
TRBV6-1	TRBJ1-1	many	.	TGTGCCAGCAGAGCGACAGGTTTGGGCACTGAAGCTTTCTTT	CASRATGLGTEAFF
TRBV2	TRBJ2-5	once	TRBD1	TGTGCCAGCAGTGACAGGGGGCCTGGCCAAGAGACCCAGTACTTC	CASSDRGPGQETQYF
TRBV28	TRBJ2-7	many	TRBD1	TGTGCCAGCAGTTTCAGGGGGCACAGCGAGCAGTACTTC	CASSFRGHSEQYF
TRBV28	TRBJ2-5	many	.	TGTGCCAGCAGTACCCCCCCTGGGGGCGGAGAGACCCAGTACTTC	CASSTPPGGGETQYF
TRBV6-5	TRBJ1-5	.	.	TGTGCCAGCAGTTTATGGGGTTGGGGCAATCAGCCCCAGCATTTT	CASSLWGWGNQPQHF
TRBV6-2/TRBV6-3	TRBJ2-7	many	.	TGTGCCAGCAAATCGGAGCCCCGATACGAGCAGTACTTC	CASKSEPRYEQYF
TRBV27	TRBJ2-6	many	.	TGTGCCAGCAGCGGGTTCTCTGGGGCCAACGTCCTGACTTTC	CASSGFSGANVLTF
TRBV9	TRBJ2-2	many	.	TGTGCCAGCAGCCCCCGGCTCCCCGGTAACACCGGGGAGCTGTTTTTT	CASSPRLPGNTGELFF
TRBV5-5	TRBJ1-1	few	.	TGTGCCAGCAGACTCTACAACTACCCCACTGAAGCTTTCTTT	CASRLYNYPTEAFF
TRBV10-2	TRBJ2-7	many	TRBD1	TGCGCCAGCATGACAGGGGCCTACGAGCAGTACTTC	CASMTGAYEQYF
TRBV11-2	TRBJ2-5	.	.	TGTGCCAGCAGCTGGGCCTTTTCGTACCAAGAGACCCAGTACTTC	CASSWAFSYQETQYF
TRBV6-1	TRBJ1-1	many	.	TGTGCCAGCAGTGACATAAACACTGAAGCTTTCTTT	CASSDINTEAFF
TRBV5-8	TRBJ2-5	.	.	TGTGCCAGCAGCTCACTAGCTAGGGGGCAAGAGACCCAGTACTTC	CASSSLARGQETQYF